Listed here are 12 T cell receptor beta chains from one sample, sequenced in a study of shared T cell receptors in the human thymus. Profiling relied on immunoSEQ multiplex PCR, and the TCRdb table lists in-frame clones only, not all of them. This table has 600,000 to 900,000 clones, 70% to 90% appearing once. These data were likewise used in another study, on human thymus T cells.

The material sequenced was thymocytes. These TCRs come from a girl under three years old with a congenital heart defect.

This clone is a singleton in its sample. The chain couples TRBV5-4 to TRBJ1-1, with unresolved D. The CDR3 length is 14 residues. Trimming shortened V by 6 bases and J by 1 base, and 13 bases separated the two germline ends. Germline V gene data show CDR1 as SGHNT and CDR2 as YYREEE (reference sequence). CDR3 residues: CASTYERQNTEAFF. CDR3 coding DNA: TGTGCCAGCACCTACGAGCGGCAGAACACTGAAGCTTTCTTT.

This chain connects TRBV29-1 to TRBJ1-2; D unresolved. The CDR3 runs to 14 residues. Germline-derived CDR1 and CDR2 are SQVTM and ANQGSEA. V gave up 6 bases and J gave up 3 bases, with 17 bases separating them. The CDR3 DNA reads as TGCAGCGTCTCCCAGGCTACGCTGGACTATGGCTACACCTTC. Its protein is CSVSQATLDYGYTF.

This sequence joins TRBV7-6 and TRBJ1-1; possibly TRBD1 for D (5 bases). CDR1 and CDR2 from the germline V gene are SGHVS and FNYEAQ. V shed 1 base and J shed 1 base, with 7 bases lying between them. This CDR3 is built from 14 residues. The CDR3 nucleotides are TGTGCCAGCAGCTTAGGACAGTCGAACACTGAAGCTTTCTTT. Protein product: CASSLGQSNTEAFF.

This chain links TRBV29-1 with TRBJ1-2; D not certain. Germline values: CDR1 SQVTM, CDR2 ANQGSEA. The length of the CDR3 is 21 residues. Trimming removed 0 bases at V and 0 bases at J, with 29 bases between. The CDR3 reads CSVEDLGVEVKLQKANYGYTF. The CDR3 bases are TGCAGCGTTGAAGACCTCGGGGTCGAAGTAAAGCTGCAAAAAGCTAACTATGGCTACACCTTC.

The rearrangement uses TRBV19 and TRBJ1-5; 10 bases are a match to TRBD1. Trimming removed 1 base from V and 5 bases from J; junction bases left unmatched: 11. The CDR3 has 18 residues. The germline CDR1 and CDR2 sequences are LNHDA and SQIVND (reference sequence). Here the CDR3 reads CASSIVARTGGSYQPQHF. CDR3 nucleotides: TGTGCCAGTAGTATAGTGGCCCGGACAGGGGGGTCCTATCAGCCCCAGCATTTT.

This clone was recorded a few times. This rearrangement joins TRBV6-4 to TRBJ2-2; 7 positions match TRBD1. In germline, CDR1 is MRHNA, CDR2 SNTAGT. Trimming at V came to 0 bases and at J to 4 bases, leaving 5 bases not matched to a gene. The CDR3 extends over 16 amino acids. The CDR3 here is CASSDSQQGTTGELFF. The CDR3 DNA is TGTGCCAGCAGTGACTCTCAACAGGGGACCACCGGGGAGCTGTTTTTT.

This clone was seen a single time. CDR3 in amino acids: CASTGDRVHEQYF. DNA for the CDR3: TGTGCCAGCACGGGGGACAGGGTCCACGAGCAGTACTTC. V is TRBV6-1 and J is TRBJ2-5; TRBD1 aligns across 9 bases. Matching the DNA end better, TRBJ2-7 makes the J call doubtful. Germline V CDR1 and CDR2: MNHNS, SASEGT. The CDR3 length is 13 residues.

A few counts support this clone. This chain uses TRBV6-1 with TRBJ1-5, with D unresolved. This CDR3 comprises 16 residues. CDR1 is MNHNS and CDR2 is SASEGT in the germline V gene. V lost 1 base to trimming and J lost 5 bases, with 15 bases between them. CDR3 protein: CASSEGRWATHQPQHF. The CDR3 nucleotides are TGTGCCAGCAGTGAAGGACGCTGGGCGACCCATCAGCCCCAGCATTTT.

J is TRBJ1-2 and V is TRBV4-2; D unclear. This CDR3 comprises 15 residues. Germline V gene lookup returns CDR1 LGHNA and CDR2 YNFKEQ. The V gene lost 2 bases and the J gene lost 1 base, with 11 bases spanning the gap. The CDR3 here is CASSQKTSVNYGYTF. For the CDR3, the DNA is TGTGCCAGCAGCCAAAAAACCTCAGTTAACTATGGCTACACCTTC.

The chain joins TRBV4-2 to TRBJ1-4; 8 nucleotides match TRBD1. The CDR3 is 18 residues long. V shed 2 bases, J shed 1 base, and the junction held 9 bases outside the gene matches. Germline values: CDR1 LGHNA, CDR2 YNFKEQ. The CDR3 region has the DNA TGTGCCAGCAGCCAATGGACAGGGAAGGGAAAAACTAATGAAAAACTGTTTTTT. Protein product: CASSQWTGKGKTNEKLFF.

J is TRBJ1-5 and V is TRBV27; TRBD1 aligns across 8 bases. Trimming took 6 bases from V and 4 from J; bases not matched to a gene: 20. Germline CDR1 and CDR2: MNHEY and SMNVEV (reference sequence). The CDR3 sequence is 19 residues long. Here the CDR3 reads CASRDSVGRGLTENQPQHF. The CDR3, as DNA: TGTGCCAGCAGGGATTCTGTGGGCAGGGGGCTGACAGAAAATCAGCCCCAGCATTTT.

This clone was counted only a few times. CDR3 in amino acids: CASSDEVGGTEAFF. As DNA, the CDR3 is TGTGCCAGCAGTGATGAAGTGGGGGGAACTGAAGCTTTCTTT. The V call is TRBV6-1, the J call TRBJ1-1; D possibly corresponds to TRBD1 (5 bases). Trimming removed 3 bases at V and 5 bases at J, with 13 bases between. Germline loops: CDR1 MNHNS, CDR2 SASEGT. The CDR3 sequence is 14 residues long.